These 18 T cell receptor beta chains originate from one sample sequenced in a study of T cell responses to AZD1222 COVID-19 vaccine. TCRdb keeps only in-frame clones here, not all; method: immunoSEQ multiplex PCR. The sample has 110,000 to 150,000 clones; about 90% are singletons. The sequencing here drew on peripheral blood, taken on day 0 of AZD1222 vaccination. The receptors shown here come from an adult in good health.

This chain joins TRBV9 and TRBJ1-3; a possible D gene is TRBD1 (6 bases). CDR3 length: 16 amino acids. V was cut by 3 bases and J by 2 bases, with 15 bases left in between. Germline lookup yields CDR1 SGDLS and CDR2 YYNGEE. CDR3 region: CASSAGHVPAGNTIYF. The CDR3 DNA follows: TGTGCCAGCAGCGCGGGACATGTTCCGGCTGGAAACACCATATATTTT.

Points on this clone: One end of the junction is discordant with germline, which a read error may explain. V usage is TRBV7-3 and J usage is TRBJ2-1; D uncertain. The CDR3 loop spans 14 amino acids. Per the germline V gene, CDR1 is SGHTA and CDR2 is FQGTGA. The chain's CDR3 is CASSLTPEAGEQFF. The CDR3 DNA reads as TGTGCCAGCAGCCTAACGCCTGAGGCTGGTGAGCAGTTCTTC.

This clone was detected a few times. This rearrangement joins TRBV7-9 to TRBJ1-2; 8 bases are a match to TRBD1. The germline V gene has CDR1 SEHNR and CDR2 FQNEAQ (reference sequence). The V and J ends lost 5 bases and 6 bases, in that order; junction bases with no gene match: 8. The CDR3 length is 14 residues. This CDR3 reads CASSPRGRLDGYTF. The CDR3 nucleotides are TGTGCCAGCAGCCCCAGGGGGCGTCTTGATGGCTACACCTTC.

The V gene is TRBV9, the J gene TRBJ2-7, with D possibly TRBD1 on 5 matching bases. CDR1 is SGDLS, CDR2 YYNGEE, per germline. With 2 bases removed from V and 6 bases from J, the gap between germline ends came to 15 bases. The CDR3 extends over 14 amino acids. The CDR3 coding sequence is TGTGCCAGCAGCGTCCAGCAGGGTTCGGGCGAGCAGTACTTC. Translating it yields CASSVQQGSGEQYF.

This rearrangement joins TRBV18 to TRBJ2-7, with TRBD2 matching over 10 bases. Per the germline V gene, CDR1 is KGHSH and CDR2 is LQKENI. CDR3 length: 15 residues. With V trimmed by 1 base and J by 6 bases, 6 bases remained unmatched. In DNA form, the CDR3 reads TGTGCCAGCTCACCACAGACTAGCGGGCTGCTCGAGCAGTACTTC. The encoded protein is CASSPQTSGLLEQYF. The full variable domain, with the rest looked up from reference TRBV18 and TRBJ2-7, is NAGVMQNPRHLVRRRGQEARLRCSPMKGHSHVYWYRQLPEEGLKFMVYLQKENIIDESGMPKERFSAEFPKEGPSILRIQQVVRGDSAAYFCASSPQTSGLLEQYFGPGTRLTVT.

This clone was recorded a few times. V usage is TRBV30 and J usage is TRBJ2-1; 11 positions agree with TRBD2. There are 16 residues in the CDR3. Germline lookup yields CDR1 GTSNPN and CDR2 SVGIG (reference sequence). The trim removed 3 bases at V and 0 bases at J, leaving 4 bases unmatched. CDR3 nucleotides: TGTGCCTGGAGGGCCGGACTAGCGGGCTCCTACAATGAGCAGTTCTTC. Translating gives CAWRAGLAGSYNEQFF.

This chain connects TRBV4-1 to TRBJ1-2; 8 positions agree with TRBD1. CDR1 is MGHRA and CDR2 is YSYEKL in the germline V gene. V trimming: 0 bases; J trimming: 8 bases; junction bases outside the gene matches: 14. This CDR3 is 17 amino acids long. In nucleotides, the CDR3 is TGCGCCAGCAGCCAAGACCAGGCTCGACAGGGGAGTATGGGCTACACCTTC. Translated, it gives CASSQDQARQGSMGYTF.

The J gene is TRBJ1-2, the V gene TRBV6-5; D not resolved. Looked up from germline, CDR1 is MNHEY and CDR2 is SVGAGI. The CDR3 spans 11 residues. The ends were cut back, 8 bases at V and 0 bases at J, with 4 bases in the middle. CDR3 coding DNA: TGTGCCAGCGAGACTAACTATGGCTACACCTTC. It codes for CASETNYGYTF.

This clone was detected only once. CDR3 in DNA: TGTGCCAGCAGCAATTTGTATGGCTACACCTTC. Translated: CASSNLYGYTF. V usage is TRBV9 and J usage is TRBJ1-2; no definite D call. Trimming shortened V by 4 bases and J by 5 bases, and 6 bases separated the two germline ends. Germline V lookup: CDR1 SGDLS, CDR2 YYNGEE. The CDR3 runs to 11 residues.

The V gene is TRBV19, the J gene TRBJ1-4; perhaps TRBD1 as D (5 bases). The CDR3 is 16 amino acids. V was pared by 6 bases and J by 10 bases, with 24 bases between. The V gene's germline CDR1 is LNHDA and CDR2 SQIVND (reference sequence). Written as DNA, the CDR3 is TGTGCCAGTAGCCCTGTAGGGGCTAGCACAATGGGAAAACTGTTTTTT. Its translation is CASSPVGASTMGKLFF.

This clone occurred once. The V call is TRBV9, the J call TRBJ1-1; 9 positions match TRBD1. This CDR3 contains 15 residues. Trimming removed 3 bases from V and 1 base from J; junction bases left unmatched: 4. CDR1 and CDR2 from the germline V gene are SGDLS and YYNGEE. In nucleotides, the CDR3 is TGTGCCAGCAGCGCATACAGGGGGCGGAACACTGAAGCTTTCTTT. Translation: CASSAYRGRNTEAFF.

V gene TRBV19 combines with J gene TRBJ2-2, with 11 bases matching TRBD1. Trimming took 3 bases from V and 7 from J; bases not matched to a gene: 7. CDR1 is LNHDA and CDR2 is SQIVND in the germline V gene (reference sequence). The CDR3 loop spans 16 amino acids. CDR3 bases: TGTGCCAGTAGTATCGCCGGACAGGGGGCGAACGGGGAGCTGTTTTTT. Translated, it gives CASSIAGQGANGELFF.

The chain employs TRBV30 and TRBJ2-2; 7 bases are a match to TRBD1. V lost 8 bases to trimming and J lost 7 bases; unmatched junction nucleotides: 10. The CDR3 extends over 13 amino acids. Per the germline V gene, CDR1 is GTSNPN and CDR2 is SVGIG (reference sequence). DNA for the CDR3: TGTGCCCATACAGGGGTATACAACGGGGAGCTGTTTTTT. As protein: CAHTGVYNGELFF.

The CDR3 protein is CASRPPSTDTQYF. In DNA form, the CDR3 reads TGTGCCAGCAGGCCCCCTAGCACAGATACGCAGTATTTT. The chain has TRBV5-4 and TRBJ2-3; no reliable D call. The CDR3 sequence is 13 residues long. Germline V gives CDR1 SGHNT, CDR2 YYREEE (reference sequence). Trimming cost V 5 bases and J 0 bases, with 7 bases left between them.

V is TRBV4-3 and J is TRBJ1-4; 7 bases map to TRBD1. J lost 3 bases, V lost 3 bases, and 4 bases had no gene match. Germline loops: CDR1 LGHNA, CDR2 YSLEER. The CDR3 length is 15 residues. This chain's CDR3 is CASSQADRANEKLFF. The CDR3 DNA sequence: TGCGCCAGCAGCCAGGCTGACAGGGCTAATGAAAAACTGTTTTTT.

The chain carries TRBV19 and TRBJ1-1, with TRBD1 as a possible D gene (5 bases). V was trimmed by 6 bases and J by 0 bases, leaving 14 bases between them. Looked up from germline, CDR1 is LNHDA and CDR2 is SQIVND (reference sequence). CDR3 length: 15 amino acids. CDR3 bases: TGTGCCAGTAGGGAAGACAGCAAAATGAACACTGAAGCTTTCTTT. Encoded protein: CASREDSKMNTEAFF. The variable domain in full, completed from reference TRBV19 and TRBJ1-1, reads DGGITQSPKYLFRKEGQNVTLSCEQNLNHDAMYWYRQDPGQGLRLIYYSQIVNDFQKGDIAEGYSVSREKKESFPLTVTSAQKNPTAFYLCASREDSKMNTEAFFGQGTRLTVV.

The chain is built from TRBV18 and TRBJ1-6, with TRBD1 matching over 8 bases. CDR1 and CDR2 (germline): KGHSH, LQKENI. The trim removed 2 bases at V and 11 bases at J, leaving 17 bases unmatched. The CDR3 is made up of 18 amino acids. The CDR3 sequence: CASSPTAMDRDERPPLHF. CDR3 in DNA: TGTGCCAGCTCACCAACCGCAATGGACAGGGACGAACGTCCACCCCTCCACTTT.

The chain recombines TRBV2 with TRBJ1-5; a weak D match, TRBD1 (5 bases). The CDR3 has 15 amino acids. Trimming removed 3 bases at V and 0 bases at J, with 9 bases between. CDR1 and CDR2 (germline): SNHLY, FYNNEI. The CDR3 DNA sequence: TGTGCCAGCAGTGAGGGGCAGAATAGCAATCAGCCCCAGCATTTT. This translates into CASSEGQNSNQPQHF.